The clone carrying this TCR beta chain was counted ten times or more. What it binds is not known. Specified time point: newly diagnosed GD, antithyroid drugs for less than 3 months. After RNA was extracted from PBMCs, the TCR library was made from it. Germline loops: CDR1 MDHEN, CDR2 SYDVKM. This CDR3 has 12 amino acids. Trimming removed 5 bases at V and 11 bases at J, with 13 bases between. According to the study, TCR beta libraries were built with iRepertoire HTBI primers and CDR3-region Arm-PCR. TCRdb fed the multiplex PCR reads into MiXCR, producing one record per CDR3 protein. The sample records 450,000 to 600,000 distinct CDR3 sequences, 15% to 20% being singletons. The sample belongs to a study of regulatory T cells in long-lasting Graves disease. The study, taken as a whole, reports: Persistent disease preferred TRBV28, TRBJ1-2 and TRBJ2-5; new disease, TRBV20-1 and TRBJ2-1. Among persistent patients, a larger number of public clonotypes were shared (about 2,800) than among newly diagnosed patients (about 950).

The sample was also reused in another study, on T cells in Graves' hyperthyroidism and ophthalmopathy.

The sequence was collected from a middle-aged man with Graves disease. The specimen was peripheral blood mononuclear cells (PBMCs), collected at new diagnosis, from a patient treated with antithyroid drugs. V and J are TRBV28 and TRBJ2-1; D remains ambiguous. CDR3 region: CASSRQRGQQFF. As DNA, the CDR3 is TGTGCCAGCAGTCGCCAACGTGGGCAGCAGTTCTTC.